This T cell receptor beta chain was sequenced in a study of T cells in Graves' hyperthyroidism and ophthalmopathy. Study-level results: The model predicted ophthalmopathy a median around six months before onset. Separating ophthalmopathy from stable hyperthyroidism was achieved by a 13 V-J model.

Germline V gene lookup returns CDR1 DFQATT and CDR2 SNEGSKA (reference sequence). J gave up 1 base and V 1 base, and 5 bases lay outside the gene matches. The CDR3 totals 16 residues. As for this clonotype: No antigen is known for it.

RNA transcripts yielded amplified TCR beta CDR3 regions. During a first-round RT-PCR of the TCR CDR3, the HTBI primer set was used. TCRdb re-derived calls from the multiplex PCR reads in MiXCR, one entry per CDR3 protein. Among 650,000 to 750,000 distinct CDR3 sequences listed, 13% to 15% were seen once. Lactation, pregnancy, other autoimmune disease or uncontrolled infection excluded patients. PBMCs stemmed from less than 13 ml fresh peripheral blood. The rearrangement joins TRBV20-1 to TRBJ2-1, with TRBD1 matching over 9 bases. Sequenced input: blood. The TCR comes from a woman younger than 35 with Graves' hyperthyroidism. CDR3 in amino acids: CSARGPGQGSYNEQFF. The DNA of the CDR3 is TGCAGTGCTAGAGGGCCCGGACAGGGGTCCTACAATGAGCAGTTCTTC.